These 12 T cell receptor beta chains were sequenced from one sample in a study of cytomegalovirus exposure and HLA in healthy donors. A multiplex PCR was run with 60 Vbeta primers and 13 Jbeta primers. TCRdb keeps only in-frame clones here, not all; method: immunoSEQ multiplex PCR. The table includes about 92,000 clones, over 70% detected once. The specimen was PBMCs. Every receptor here comes from a girl under 10 years old in good health and CMV-seropositive.

The J gene is TRBJ2-7, the V gene TRBV29-1, with D possibly being TRBD2 (6 bases). From germline, CDR1 is SQVTM and CDR2 ANQGSEA. The CDR3 runs to 15 residues. The germline V and J ends were trimmed by 1 base and 0 bases, with 13 bases remaining between them. This CDR3 is CSVEAVRGFSYEQYF. CDR3 in DNA: TGCAGCGTTGAAGCCGTGCGGGGCTTCTCCTACGAGCAGTACTTC.

The count of this clone is one. The CDR3 region is CASSINPGQGNQPQHF. The CDR3 bases are TGTGCCAGCAGCATCAACCCGGGACAGGGGAATCAGCCCCAGCATTTT. V is TRBV28 and J is TRBJ1-5, with 10 bases fitting TRBD1. Trimming removed 6 bases from V and 4 bases from J; junction bases left unmatched: 9. CDR3 length equals 16 residues. Germline V CDR1 and CDR2: MDHEN, SYDVKM.

This rearrangement joins TRBV27 to TRBJ2-7, with 11 bases matching TRBD2. Per the germline V gene, CDR1 is MNHEY and CDR2 is SMNVEV (reference sequence). Trimming cost V 4 bases and J 5 bases; bases outside gene matches: 10. The CDR3 is 16 amino acids. CDR3 DNA sequence: TGTGCCAGCAGTTCCCTAGCGGGAGGTTATGTTGACGAGCAGTACTTC. Translating gives CASSSLAGGYVDEQYF.

This chain links TRBV5-6 with TRBJ1-1, with D hard to call. The CDR3 sequence is 14 residues long. The germline gives CDR1 SGHDT, CDR2 YYEEEE. The V end lost 6 bases, the J end lost 5 bases, and 17 bases lay between the germline ends. The CDR3 sequence is CASTWTPPGTEAFF. CDR3 coding DNA: TGTGCCAGCACATGGACCCCTCCGGGGACTGAAGCTTTCTTT.

The chain links TRBV19 to TRBJ2-1; weak D call: TRBD2 (6 bases). The CDR3 spans 16 residues. Per germline, CDR1 LNHDA and CDR2 SQIVND (reference sequence). Between the trimmed V and J ends, which lost 7 bases and 0 bases, there was a span of 16 bases. The CDR3 nucleotides read TGTGCCAGTAACTGGAGGGGCACTAGCTCCTACAATGAGCAGTTCTTC. This gives the protein CASNWRGTSSYNEQFF. Full variable domain (outside the CDR3, taken from reference TRBV19 and TRBJ2-1): DGGITQSPKYLFRKEGQNVTLSCEQNLNHDAMYWYRQDPGQGLRLIYYSQIVNDFQKGDIAEGYSVSREKKESFPLTVTSAQKNPTAFYLCASNWRGTSSYNEQFFGPGTRLTVL.

To note about this clone: At one boundary the junction diverges from the germline segment, which might be a read error. The chain joins TRBV30 to TRBJ1-2; 10 bases align to TRBD1. The germline gives CDR1 GTSNPN, CDR2 SVGIG (reference sequence). CDR3 length: 12 amino acids. The CDR3 nucleotides are TGTGCCTGGAGTGTGTATGGGACAGGGGAGGCCTTC. It is translated as CAWSVYGTGEAF.

The chain couples TRBV6-1 to TRBJ2-1, with a weak D call TRBD2 (6 bases). The germline gives CDR1 MNHNS, CDR2 SASEGT. The CDR3 spans 12 residues. V lost 7 bases to trimming and J lost 9 bases, with 13 bases between them. The CDR3 sequence is CASIPGEVEQFF. The CDR3 DNA is TGTGCCAGCATTCCGGGAGAGGTTGAGCAGTTCTTC.

This clone was counted a few times. The CDR3 here is CASSYLGRGKQFF. The DNA for the CDR3 is TGTGCCAGCAGTTATCTGGGGCGGGGGAAGCAGTTCTTC. J is TRBJ2-1 and V is TRBV6-6; 7 bases are a match to TRBD2. With V trimmed by 3 bases and J by 11 bases, 7 bases remained unmatched. Germline CDR1 MNHNY, CDR2 SVGAGI (reference sequence). The length of the CDR3 is 13 residues.

The chain carries TRBV7-9 and TRBJ1-5, with D unclear. The CDR3 sequence is 14 residues long. From germline, CDR1 is SEHNR and CDR2 FQNEAQ (reference sequence). Trimming shortened V by 1 base and J by 4 bases, and 8 bases separated the two germline ends. The CDR3 coding sequence is TGTGCCAGCAGCTTAGGAATAGTAAATCAGCCCCAGCATTTT. Encoded protein: CASSLGIVNQPQHF.

This sequence joins TRBV4-3 and TRBJ1-1, with a possible D match to TRBD1 (6 bases). Germline V lookup: CDR1 LGHNA, CDR2 YSLEER. The CDR3 sequence is 19 residues long. Trimming removed 0 bases from V and 1 base from J, with 21 bases in between. The chain's CDR3 is CASSQDSAGARGTNTEAFF. The CDR3 DNA is TGCGCCAGCAGCCAAGATTCCGCGGGGGCCCGAGGGACGAACACTGAAGCTTTCTTT.

This clone was counted between two and nine times. The chain employs TRBV5-4 and TRBJ2-7, with D perhaps matching TRBD1 (5 bases). CDR3 length: 14 residues. Looked up from germline, CDR1 is SGHNT and CDR2 is YYREEE (reference sequence). V lost 4 bases to trimming and J lost 3 bases, with 14 bases between them. CDR3: CASSLGPGIYEQYF. CDR3 sequence (DNA): TGTGCCAGCAGCCTCGGGCCAGGGATCTACGAGCAGTACTTC.

The sample holds one count of this clone. The chain carries TRBV7-3 and TRBJ2-7; TRBD1 matches at 7 bases. The CDR3 totals 16 residues. Germline trimming cut 7 bases from V and 3 bases from J; bases unmatched to any gene: 15. Per the germline V gene, CDR1 is SGHTA and CDR2 is FQGTGA. This CDR3 reads CASNGQRTQGNYEQYF. In nucleotides, the CDR3 is TGTGCCAGCAACGGGCAGAGGACACAGGGGAACTACGAGCAGTACTTC.